These 24 T cell receptor beta chains share one sample of origin, sequenced in a study of PD-1 blockade in mismatch repair-deficient tumors. Data came from immunoSEQ multiplex PCR; TCRdb stores just in-frame clones and leaves some out. This sample has 49,000 or so clones, with approximately 81% found just once. Sequencing was performed on peripheral blood, taken approximately 20 weeks after starting pembrolizumab. The receptors were sampled from an adult with mismatch repair-deficient cancer.

The chain joins TRBV5-5 to TRBJ1-3; D is undetermined. Germline CDR1 is SGHKS and CDR2 is YYEKEE (reference sequence). The CDR3 extends over 12 amino acids. Trimming shortened V by 0 bases and J by 4 bases, and 2 bases separated the two germline ends. The CDR3 nucleotides read TGTGCCAGCAGCTTGGGCGGAAACACCATATATTTT. It is translated as CASSLGGNTIYF.

The chain recombines TRBV7-2 with TRBJ2-1, with 7 bases aligning to TRBD2. Germline-derived CDR1 and CDR2 are SGHTA and FQGNSA. V was pared by 0 bases and J by 9 bases, with 2 bases of the junction left unmatched. This CDR3 is built from 13 residues. The CDR3 DNA reads as TGTGCCAGCAGCTTAGCGGGAGGGGTTGAGCAGTTCTTC. It translates to CASSLAGGVEQFF. Drawing the rest from reference TRBV7-2 and TRBJ2-1, the complete variable domain is GAGVSQSPSNKVTEKGKDVELRCDPISGHTALYWYRQSLGQGLEFLIYFQGNSAPDKSGLPSDRFSAERTGGSVSTLTIQRTQQEDSAVYLCASSLAGGVEQFFGPGTRLTVL.

The rearrangement uses TRBV6-6 and TRBJ2-3; the match to TRBD2 covers 8 bases. V shed 9 bases, J shed 1 base, and the junction held 6 bases outside the gene matches. This CDR3 is 14 amino acids long. Germline-derived CDR1 and CDR2 are MNHNY and SVGAGI (reference sequence). The CDR3 region is CASKTSGRTDTQYF. DNA for the CDR3: TGTGCCAGTAAAACTAGCGGTCGCACAGATACGCAGTATTTT.

V is TRBV19 and J is TRBJ2-6; D gene ambiguous. The V end was cut by 4 bases, the J end by 2 bases, with 6 bases between. CDR3 length equals 14 residues. Germline loops: CDR1 LNHDA, CDR2 SQIVND (reference sequence). The DNA of the CDR3 is TGTGCCAGTAGTAAGGCGGCTGGGGCCAACGTCCTGACTTTC. Amino acids: CASSKAAGANVLTF.

This chain connects TRBV11-3 to TRBJ2-7, with D uncertain. The CDR3 runs to 14 residues. The V gene lost 8 bases and the J gene lost 0 bases, with 14 bases spanning the gap. Germline CDR1 reads SGHNT; CDR2 reads YENEEA. The CDR3 DNA sequence: TGTGCCAGCGCCGCAAGGACCTCCTCCTACGAGCAGTACTTC. This codes for CASAARTSSYEQYF. The entire variable domain, with the rest obtained from reference TRBV11-3 and TRBJ2-7, is as follows: EAGVVQSPRYKIIEKKQPVAFWCNPISGHNTLYWYLQNLGQGPELLIRYENEEAVDDSQLPKDRFSAERLKGVDSTLKIQPAELGDSAVYLCASAARTSSYEQYFGPGTRLTVT.

This sequence joins TRBV9 and TRBJ2-5, with 10 positions matching TRBD2. The CDR3 has 16 residues. Germline-derived CDR1 and CDR2 are SGDLS and YYNGEE. V shed 3 bases, J shed 0 bases, and the junction held 5 bases outside the gene matches. Here the CDR3 DNA reads TGTGCCAGCAGCGGCCGGACTAGCGGAGACCAAGAGACCCAGTACTTC. Translated: CASSGRTSGDQETQYF. Full variable domain (missing parts from reference TRBV9 and TRBJ2-5): DSGVTQTPKHLITATGQRVTLRCSPRSGDLSVYWYQQSLDQGLQFLIQYYNGEERAKGNILERFSAQQFPDLHSELNLSSLELGDSALYFCASSGRTSGDQETQYFGPGTRLLVL.

CDR3 residues: CASSSNSGSYNEQFF. The CDR3 nucleotides read TGTGCCAGCAGCTCGAACAGCGGCTCCTACAATGAGCAGTTCTTC. The rearrangement uses TRBV11-2 and TRBJ2-1, with D perhaps TRBD2 (5 bases). Germline V gene data show CDR1 as SGHAT and CDR2 as FQNNGV. V lost 4 bases, J lost 0 bases, and 10 bases lay in between. The CDR3 consists of 15 residues.

J is TRBJ1-2 and V is TRBV5-4; D may be TRBD1 (5 bases). Trimming shortened V by 4 bases and J by 3 bases, and 13 bases separated the two germline ends. Per the germline V gene, CDR1 is SGHNT and CDR2 is YYREEE (reference sequence). The CDR3 is made up of 14 amino acids. The CDR3 sequence: CASSPLQGDYGYTF. The CDR3 region has the DNA TGTGCCAGCAGCCCCCTCCAAGGGGACTATGGCTACACCTTC.

The genes are TRBV5-4 and TRBJ2-1; TRBD2 matches 12 bases. From germline, CDR1 is SGHNT and CDR2 YYREEE (reference sequence). The CDR3 is made up of 18 amino acids. V lost 2 bases, J lost 6 bases, and 12 bases stayed unmatched. The DNA of the CDR3 is TGTGCCAGCAGCTTACGGCGACCCGGGACTAGCGGGTTCAATGAGCAGTTCTTC. This gives the protein CASSLRRPGTSGFNEQFF. Based on the CDR3 plus reference TRBV5-4 and TRBJ2-1, the full variable domain is ETGVTQSPTHLIKTRGQQVTLRCSSQSGHNTVSWYQQALGQGPQFIFQYYREEENGRGNFPPRFSGLQFPNYSSELNVNALELDDSALYLCASSLRRPGTSGFNEQFFGPGTRLTVL.

V is TRBV2 and J is TRBJ2-5; 7 nucleotides line up with TRBD2. The CDR3 is 14 residues long. Germline loops: CDR1 SNHLY, CDR2 FYNNEI. Germline trimming cut 6 bases from V and 1 base from J; bases unmatched to any gene: 5. For the CDR3, the DNA is TGTGCCAGCAGACCCTCGGGGGGCCAAGAGACCCAGTACTTC. Protein product: CASRPSGGQETQYF.

The rearrangement links TRBV19 to TRBJ1-5; D is perhaps TRBD1 (6 bases). The V end was cut by 7 bases, the J end by 6 bases, with 25 bases between. CDR1 is LNHDA and CDR2 is SQIVND in the germline V gene (reference sequence). The CDR3 totals 17 residues. In DNA, the CDR3 is TGTGCCAGTACCACCCCGCGGGGGGCAGGAGGATCTCAGCCCCAGCATTTT. Protein: CASTTPRGAGGSQPQHF.

The rearrangement links TRBV5-1 to TRBJ2-7; perhaps D is TRBD1 or TRBD2 (6 bases each). The CDR3 has 16 residues. Germline-derived CDR1 and CDR2 are SGHRS and YFSETQ. Trimming stripped 4 bases from V and 1 base from J, with 18 bases between. The CDR3 DNA reads as TGCGCCAGCAGCGGGCAAGGGGGGATCCAATCCTACGAGCAGTACTTC. It codes for CASSGQGGIQSYEQYF.

V is TRBV19 and J is TRBJ1-2; D possibly corresponds to TRBD1 (6 bases). Germline V gene data show CDR1 as LNHDA and CDR2 as SQIVND (reference sequence). V was trimmed by 3 bases and J by 8 bases, leaving 10 bases between them. CDR3 length equals 12 residues. Here the CDR3 DNA reads TGTGCCAGTAGTATCAGGGGCGTAGGCTACACCTTC. This encodes CASSIRGVGYTF. Drawing the rest from reference TRBV19 and TRBJ1-2, the complete variable domain is DGGITQSPKYLFRKEGQNVTLSCEQNLNHDAMYWYRQDPGQGLRLIYYSQIVNDFQKGDIAEGYSVSREKKESFPLTVTSAQKNPTAFYLCASSIRGVGYTFGSGTRLTVV.

This clone was seen just once. The chain is built from TRBV6-5 and TRBJ2-1; 11 bases are a match to TRBD2. The CDR3 spans 15 residues. The V gene end was trimmed by 6 bases and the J gene end by 8 bases; junction bases not matched to a gene: 9. Germline assignment: CDR1 MNHEY and CDR2 SVGAGI. This CDR3 is CASSQLAGVGDEQFF. The CDR3 DNA reads TGTGCCAGCAGCCAACTAGCGGGAGTAGGAGATGAGCAGTTCTTC.

This clone was counted a single time. V and J are TRBV19 and TRBJ2-1, with TRBD1 identical over 8 bases. Germline CDR1 is LNHDA and CDR2 is SQIVND (reference sequence). The V segment lost 3 bases and the J segment 8 bases; nucleotides outside the gene matches: 9. The CDR3 is 15 residues long. CDR3 residues: CASSMEDRGVDEQFF. CDR3 bases: TGTGCCAGTAGTATGGAAGACAGGGGAGTGGATGAGCAGTTCTTC.

This clone was observed a few times. The chain uses TRBV7-9 and TRBJ2-7, with a weak D call TRBD2 (6 bases). Per the germline V gene, CDR1 is SEHNR and CDR2 is FQNEAQ (reference sequence). Trimming removed 6 bases from V and 2 bases from J, with 14 bases in between. This CDR3 spans 14 amino acids. The CDR3 DNA follows: TGTGCCAGCAGTCCCCGGGGAGGCGCCTACGAGCAGTACTTC. The encoded protein is CASSPRGGAYEQYF. The whole variable domain, filled in from reference TRBV7-9 and TRBJ2-7, reads DTGVSQNPRHKITKRGQNVTFRCDPISEHNRLYWYRQTLGQGPEFLTYFQNEAQLEKSRLLSDRFSAERPKGSFSTLEIQRTEQGDSAMYLCASSPRGGAYEQYFGPGTRLTVT.

The V gene is TRBV7-9, the J gene TRBJ2-5, with 11 nucleotides matching TRBD1. Per the germline V gene, CDR1 is SEHNR and CDR2 is FQNEAQ (reference sequence). This CDR3 is built from 15 residues. J was trimmed by 3 bases and V by 5 bases; bases with no gene match: 5. The chain's CDR3 is CASSDRDRGEETQYF. The CDR3 DNA sequence: TGTGCCAGCAGCGACCGGGACAGGGGGGAAGAGACCCAGTACTTC.

V usage is TRBV9 and J usage is TRBJ1-5; no clear D gene. Germline V CDR1 and CDR2: SGDLS, YYNGEE. This CDR3 is built from 15 residues. The germline V and J ends were trimmed by 2 bases and 0 bases, with 9 bases remaining between them. The CDR3 spells CASSVTPYSNQPQHF. CDR3 sequence (DNA): TGTGCCAGCAGCGTGACACCCTATAGCAATCAGCCCCAGCATTTT.

The chain is built from TRBV19 and TRBJ2-2, with no clear D. Per germline, CDR1 LNHDA and CDR2 SQIVND (reference sequence). Trimming took 1 base from V and 3 from J, leaving 3 bases between them. There are 13 residues in the CDR3. The CDR3 loop is CASSIVHTGELFF. As DNA, the CDR3 is TGTGCCAGTAGTATAGTACACACCGGGGAGCTGTTTTTT.

This clone has just a few counts. The chain is built from TRBV14 and TRBJ2-1, with a tentative D call TRBD2 (6 bases). Per germline, CDR1 SGHDN and CDR2 FVKESK. The length of the CDR3 is 14 residues. V gave up 1 base and J gave up 7 bases, with 11 bases separating them. DNA for the CDR3: TGTGCCAGCAGCCAAGGACTAGTCCCAAATGAGCAGTTCTTC. Its protein product is CASSQGLVPNEQFF.

This sequence joins TRBV5-4 and TRBJ2-1; TRBD1 is a possible D gene (6 bases). V lost 4 bases, J lost 2 bases, and 13 bases lay in between. The germline V gene has CDR1 SGHNT and CDR2 YYREEE (reference sequence). The CDR3 runs to 15 residues. The CDR3 is CASSGGHLTYNEQFF. In nucleotides, the CDR3 is TGTGCCAGCAGCGGGGGACACCTTACCTACAATGAGCAGTTCTTC.

V usage is TRBV4-3 and J usage is TRBJ1-1; D may be TRBD1 (5 bases). In germline, CDR1 is LGHNA, CDR2 YSLEER. The ends were cut back, 1 base at V and 6 bases at J, with 15 bases in the middle. The CDR3 contains 15 residues. The CDR3 is CASSQGLRDLSEAFF. Written as DNA, the CDR3 is TGCGCCAGCAGCCAAGGCCTTAGGGACTTATCTGAAGCTTTCTTT.

The chain recombines TRBV6-5 with TRBJ2-3; TRBD1 or TRBD2 may be the D gene (6 bases each). The V end lost 10 bases, the J end lost 4 bases, and 15 bases lay between the germline ends. This CDR3 is 13 amino acids long. Germline CDR1 is MNHEY and CDR2 is SVGAGI. In nucleotides, the CDR3 is TGTGCCACCTGGGGGCGGGATCCAGATACGCAGTATTTT. This translates into CATWGRDPDTQYF.

This clone has just one count. V gene TRBV5-1 combines with J gene TRBJ2-1, with 11 bases fitting TRBD2. The germline gives CDR1 SGHRS, CDR2 YFSETQ. The CDR3 is 15 residues long. V gave up 4 bases and J gave up 7 bases; unmatched junction bases: 7. Here the CDR3 DNA reads TGCGCCAGCAGCATTAATAGCGGGAGGGGGAATGAGCAGTTCTTC. The encoded protein is CASSINSGRGNEQFF.